This TCR beta chain appears in the sequencing data of a study of T cell repertoires in cytomegalovirus infection. For the study at large: HLA-C-restricted CMV epitopes, recently identified, and well-studied HLA-B-restricted ones were used by the study. Study-wide results and caveats: HLA-C-restricted, CMV-specific TCR beta clonotypes were dominant ex vivo.

CDR1 and CDR2 from the germline V gene are SGHDN and FVKESK. The CDR3 length is 13 residues. This clonotype was observed a handful of times. Its antigen remains unknown. A read error may account for a junction end that differs from germline. TCRdb called the reads again in MiXCR, with one record for every CDR3 protein. The sample includes about 310,000 distinct CDR3 sequences, 25% of them seen just once. This chain links TRBV14 with TRBJ2-1, with TRBD2 as a possible D gene (6 bases). This sequence originates from a human donor in good health (CMV status not recorded). Some clones in this sample may be carry-over from other donors' samples. Sequences were derived from cultured PBMCs, sampled from culture after CMV antigen stimulation. CDR3 in DNA: TGTGCCAGCAGCCAAGGTCTCGGTTCGGGAGTCGTCTTC. Translated, it gives CASSQGLGSGVVF.